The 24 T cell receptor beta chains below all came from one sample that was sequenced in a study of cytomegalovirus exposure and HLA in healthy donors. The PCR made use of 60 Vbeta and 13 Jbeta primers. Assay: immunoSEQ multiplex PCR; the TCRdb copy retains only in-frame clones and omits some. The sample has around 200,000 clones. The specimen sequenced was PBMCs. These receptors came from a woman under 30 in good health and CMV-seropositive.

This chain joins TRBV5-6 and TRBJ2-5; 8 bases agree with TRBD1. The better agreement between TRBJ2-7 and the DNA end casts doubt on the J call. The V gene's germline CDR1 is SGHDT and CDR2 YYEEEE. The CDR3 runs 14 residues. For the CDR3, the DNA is TGTGCCAGCAGCGTGGACAGGGAATCCTACGAGCAGTACTTC. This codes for CASSVDRESYEQYF.

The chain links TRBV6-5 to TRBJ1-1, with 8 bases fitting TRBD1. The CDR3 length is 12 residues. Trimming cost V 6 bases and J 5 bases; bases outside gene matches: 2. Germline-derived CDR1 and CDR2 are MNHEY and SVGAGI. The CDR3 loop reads CASRTGETEAFF. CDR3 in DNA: TGTGCCAGCAGGACAGGGGAAACTGAAGCTTTCTTT.

The CDR3 nucleotides are TGCGCCAGCAGCACCGGGACTACCGGGGTCCAAGAGACCCAGTACTTC. Encoded protein: CASSTGTTGVQETQYF. This chain connects TRBV5-1 to TRBJ2-5; 7 bases agree with TRBD2. The germline V gene encodes CDR1 SGHRS and CDR2 YFSETQ. The CDR3 covers 16 residues. Trimming cost V 4 bases and J 1 base; bases outside gene matches: 10.

The CDR3 region is CASSPRGGTSSYNEQFF. The CDR3 DNA sequence: TGCGCCAGCAGCCCGAGAGGGGGGACTAGCTCCTACAATGAGCAGTTCTTC. The rearrangement joins TRBV4-1 to TRBJ2-1; 8 bases are shared with TRBD2. The V gene's germline CDR1 is MGHRA and CDR2 YSYEKL. V dropped 4 bases and J dropped 0; count of bases not matched to a gene: 8. The CDR3 spans 17 residues.

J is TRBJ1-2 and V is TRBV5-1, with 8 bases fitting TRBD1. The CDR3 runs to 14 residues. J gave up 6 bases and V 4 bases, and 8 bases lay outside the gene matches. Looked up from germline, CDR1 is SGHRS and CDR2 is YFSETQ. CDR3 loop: CASSPQTGDHGYTF. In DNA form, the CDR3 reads TGCGCCAGCAGCCCTCAGACAGGGGATCATGGCTACACCTTC. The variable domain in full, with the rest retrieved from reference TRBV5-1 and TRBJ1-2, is KAGVTQTPRYLIKTRGQQVTLSCSPISGHRSVSWYQQTPGQGLQFLFEYFSETQRNKGNFPGRFSGRQFSNSRSEMNVSTLELGDSALYLCASSPQTGDHGYTFGSGTRLTVV.

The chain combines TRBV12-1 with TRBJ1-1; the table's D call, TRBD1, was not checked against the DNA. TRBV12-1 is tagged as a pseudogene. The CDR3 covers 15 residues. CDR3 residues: CASSPPGQLNTEAFF. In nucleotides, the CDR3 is TGTGCCAGCAGCCCACCGGGACAACTGAACACTGAAGCTTTCTTT.

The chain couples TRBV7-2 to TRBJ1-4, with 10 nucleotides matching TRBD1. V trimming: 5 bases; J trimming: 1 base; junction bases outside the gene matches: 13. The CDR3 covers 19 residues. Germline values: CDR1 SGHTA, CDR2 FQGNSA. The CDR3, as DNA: TGTGCCAGCAGCCCCGGGACAGGGGACTCCTTTGGAACTAATGAAAAACTGTTTTTT. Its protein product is CASSPGTGDSFGTNEKLFF.

The CDR3 sequence is CASSSAQGSAFF. In DNA form, the CDR3 reads TGTGCCAGCAGTTCCGCACAGGGCTCAGCTTTCTTT. The chain has TRBV6-5 and TRBJ1-1; weak D call: TRBD1 (6 bases). V was clipped by 4 bases and J by 10 bases, with 13 bases between them. The CDR3 has 12 residues. Germline V CDR1 and CDR2: MNHEY, SVGAGI.

Written as DNA, the CDR3 is TGCGCCAGCAGCATAGGGACAGGCCTCAACTACGAGCAGTACTTC. Its translation is CASSIGTGLNYEQYF. This chain connects TRBV5-1 to TRBJ2-5; 8 positions agree with TRBD1. The J call may be faulty, since TRBJ2-7 better matches the DNA end. The CDR3 runs to 15 residues. Germline V gene data show CDR1 as SGHRS and CDR2 as YFSETQ.

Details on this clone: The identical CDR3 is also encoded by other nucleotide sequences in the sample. This CDR3 is CASSPDRGLGYTF. DNA of the CDR3: TGTGCCAGCAGCCCCGACAGGGGGCTTGGCTACACCTTC. J is TRBJ1-2 and V is TRBV27; 10 bases line up with TRBD1. The CDR3 has 13 residues. Per the germline V gene, CDR1 is MNHEY and CDR2 is SMNVEV (reference sequence). V lost 6 bases, J lost 7 bases, and 5 bases stayed unmatched.

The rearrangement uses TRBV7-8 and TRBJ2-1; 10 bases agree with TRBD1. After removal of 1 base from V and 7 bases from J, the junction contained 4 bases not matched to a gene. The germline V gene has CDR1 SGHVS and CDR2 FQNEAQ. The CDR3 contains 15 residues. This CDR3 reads CASSLVQDRGNEQFF. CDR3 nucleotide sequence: TGTGCCAGCAGCTTAGTGCAGGACAGGGGGAATGAGCAGTTCTTC.

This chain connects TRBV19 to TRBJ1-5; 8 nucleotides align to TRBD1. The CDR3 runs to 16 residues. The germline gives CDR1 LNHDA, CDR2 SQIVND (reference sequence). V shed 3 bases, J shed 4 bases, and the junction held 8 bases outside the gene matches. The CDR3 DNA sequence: TGTGCCAGTAGTATGCCAGGGGACAGGCTTAATCAGCCCCAGCATTTT. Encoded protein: CASSMPGDRLNQPQHF.

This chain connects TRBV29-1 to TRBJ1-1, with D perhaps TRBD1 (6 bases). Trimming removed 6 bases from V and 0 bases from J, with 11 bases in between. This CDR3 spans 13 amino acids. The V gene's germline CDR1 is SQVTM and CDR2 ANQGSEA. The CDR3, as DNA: TGCAGCGTCCGACAGGATCTGAACACTGAAGCTTTCTTT. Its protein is CSVRQDLNTEAFF.

Written as DNA, the CDR3 is TGTGCCAGCAGTGTACAGGGGGGGGCCTACGAGCAGTACTTC. Protein sequence: CASSVQGGAYEQYF. V is TRBV2 and J is TRBJ2-7; D may be TRBD1 (8 bases). V lost 4 bases and J lost 2, with 12 bases in between. The length of the CDR3 is 14 residues. The germline V gene has CDR1 SNHLY and CDR2 FYNNEI.

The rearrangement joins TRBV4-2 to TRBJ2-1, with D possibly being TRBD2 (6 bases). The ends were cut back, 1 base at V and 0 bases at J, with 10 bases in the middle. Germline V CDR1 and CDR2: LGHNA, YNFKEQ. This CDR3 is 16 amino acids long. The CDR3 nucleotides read TGTGCCAGCAGCCAAGTAGCGGAAAGCTCCTACAATGAGCAGTTCTTC. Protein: CASSQVAESSYNEQFF.

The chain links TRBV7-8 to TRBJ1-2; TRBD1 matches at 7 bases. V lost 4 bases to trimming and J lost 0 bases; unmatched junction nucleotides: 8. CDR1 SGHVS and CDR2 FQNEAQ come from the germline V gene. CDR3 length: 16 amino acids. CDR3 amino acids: CASSSLFGQANYGYTF. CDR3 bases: TGTGCCAGCAGCTCCCTATTTGGACAGGCTAACTATGGCTACACCTTC. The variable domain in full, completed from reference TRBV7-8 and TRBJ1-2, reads GAGVSQSPRYKVAKRGQDVALRCDPISGHVSLFWYQQALGQGPEFLTYFQNEAQLDKSGLPSDRFFAERPEGSVSTLKIQRTQQEDSAVYLCASSSLFGQANYGYTFGSGTRLTVV.

CDR3 in amino acids: CASSLAQGGLYGYTF. For the CDR3, the DNA is TGTGCCAGCAGCTTGGCTCAGGGTGGGTTATATGGCTACACCTTC. This rearrangement joins TRBV5-4 to TRBJ1-2; a weak D match, TRBD1 (5 bases). The V and J ends lost 0 bases and 5 bases respectively, with 14 bases between them. The CDR3 has 15 residues. The germline CDR1 and CDR2 sequences are SGHNT and YYREEE (reference sequence).

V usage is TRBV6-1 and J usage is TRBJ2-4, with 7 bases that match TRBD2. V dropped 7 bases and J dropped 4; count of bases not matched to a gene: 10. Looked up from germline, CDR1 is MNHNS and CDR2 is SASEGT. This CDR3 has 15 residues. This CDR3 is CASNQREGSKNIQYF. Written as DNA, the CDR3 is TGTGCCAGCAACCAGCGGGAAGGGTCAAAAAACATTCAGTACTTC.

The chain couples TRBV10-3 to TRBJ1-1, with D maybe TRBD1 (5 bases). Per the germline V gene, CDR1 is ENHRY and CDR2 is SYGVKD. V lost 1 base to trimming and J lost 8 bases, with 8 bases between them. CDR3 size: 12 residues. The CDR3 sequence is CAISELGAEAFF. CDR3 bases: TGTGCCATCAGTGAGTTAGGGGCAGAAGCTTTCTTT.

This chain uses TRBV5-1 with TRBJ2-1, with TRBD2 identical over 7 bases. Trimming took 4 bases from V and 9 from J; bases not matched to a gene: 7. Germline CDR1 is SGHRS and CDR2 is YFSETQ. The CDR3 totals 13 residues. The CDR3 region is CASSPDGEGEQFF. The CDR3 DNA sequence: TGCGCCAGCAGCCCTGACGGGGAGGGTGAGCAGTTCTTC.

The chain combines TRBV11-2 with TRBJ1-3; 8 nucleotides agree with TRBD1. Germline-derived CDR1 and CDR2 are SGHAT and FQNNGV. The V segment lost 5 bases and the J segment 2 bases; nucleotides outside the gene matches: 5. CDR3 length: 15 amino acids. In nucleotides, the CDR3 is TGTGCCAGCAGCCCGCAGGGGGCAACTGGAAACACCATATATTTT. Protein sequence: CASSPQGATGNTIYF.

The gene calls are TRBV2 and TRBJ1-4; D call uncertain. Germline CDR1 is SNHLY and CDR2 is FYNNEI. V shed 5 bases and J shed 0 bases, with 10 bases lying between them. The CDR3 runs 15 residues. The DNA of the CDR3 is TGTGCCAGCAGTTACCAGGATGCAACTAATGAAAAACTGTTTTTT. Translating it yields CASSYQDATNEKLFF.

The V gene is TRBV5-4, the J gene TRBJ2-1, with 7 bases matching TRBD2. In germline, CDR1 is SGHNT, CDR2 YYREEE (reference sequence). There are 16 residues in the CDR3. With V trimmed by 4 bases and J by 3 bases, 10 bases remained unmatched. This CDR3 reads CASSTTAGTNYNEQFF. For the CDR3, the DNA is TGTGCCAGCAGCACGACAGCGGGAACAAACTACAATGAGCAGTTCTTC.

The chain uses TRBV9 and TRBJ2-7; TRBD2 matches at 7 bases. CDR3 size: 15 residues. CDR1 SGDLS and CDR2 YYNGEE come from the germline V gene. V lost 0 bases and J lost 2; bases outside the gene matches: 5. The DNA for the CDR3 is TGTGCCAGCAGCGTAGCTAGCGGAGTCGCCTACGAGCAGTACTTC. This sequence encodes CASSVASGVAYEQYF.